The 29 T cell receptor beta chains reported below all come from one sample, sequenced in a study of shared clonotypes between healthy human individuals. The table came from immunoSEQ multiplex PCR; TCRdb's copy has only in-frame clones and leaves some out. Among some 2,000,000 clones listed, approximately 95% were seen once. Sample: naive CD4+ T cells sorted from blood. Sample subset: CD45RA+ positively selected. These receptors were taken from a man between 18 and 29 years old in good health.

The CDR3 protein is CASSRRQHGNTIYF. CDR3 in DNA: TGTGCCAGCAGTCGACGACAGCACGGAAACACCATATATTTT. The chain has TRBV28 and TRBJ1-3; D may be TRBD1 (5 bases). The CDR3 runs to 14 residues. The germline V gene has CDR1 MDHEN and CDR2 SYDVKM. Trimming took 5 bases from V and 4 from J, leaving 12 bases between them.

The chain is built from TRBV7-9 and TRBJ2-1; 8 bases agree with TRBD1. Per the germline V gene, CDR1 is SEHNR and CDR2 is FQNEAQ (reference sequence). V lost 5 bases to trimming and J lost 0 bases; unmatched junction nucleotides: 6. This CDR3 comprises 16 residues. CDR3 DNA sequence: TGTGCCAGCAGCCTGCCCGGGACAGGCTCCTACAATGAGCAGTTCTTC. Translation gives CASSLPGTGSYNEQFF.

The chain links TRBV4-1 to TRBJ2-7, with 13 bases matching TRBD2. From germline, CDR1 is MGHRA and CDR2 YSYEKL. This CDR3 has 16 amino acids. V was pared by 4 bases and J by 2 bases, with 5 bases of the junction left unmatched. CDR3: CASSRDGTSGTYEQYF. As DNA, the CDR3 is TGCGCCAGCAGCCGCGACGGGACTAGCGGGACCTACGAGCAGTACTTC.

This rearrangement joins TRBV5-4 to TRBJ2-1; 9 bases are a match to TRBD1. J gave up 8 bases and V 3 bases, and 15 bases lay outside the gene matches. This CDR3 is 17 amino acids long. Per the germline V gene, CDR1 is SGHNT and CDR2 is YYREEE (reference sequence). The CDR3 nucleotides are TGTGCCAGCAGCTCGGGACAGGGCCCCTCTTTACCGGATGAGCAGTTCTTC. It yields the protein CASSSGQGPSLPDEQFF.

The chain employs TRBV6-6 and TRBJ2-7, with D perhaps assigned TRBD1 or TRBD2 (5 bases each). V lost 2 bases, J lost 3 bases, and 11 bases lay in between. Germline V lookup: CDR1 MNHNY, CDR2 SVGAGI (reference sequence). There are 14 residues in the CDR3. The CDR3 spells CASSYETGGYEQYF. In DNA, the CDR3 is TGTGCCAGCAGTTACGAAACTGGGGGCTACGAGCAGTACTTC.

The chain carries TRBV11-2 and TRBJ2-2, with D possibly being TRBD1 or TRBD2 (5 bases each). There are 17 residues in the CDR3. The V end lost 3 bases, the J end lost 2 bases, and 16 bases lay between the germline ends. The germline CDR1 and CDR2 sequences are SGHAT and FQNNGV. This chain's CDR3 is CASSFGTAFLNTGELFF. The CDR3 coding sequence is TGTGCCAGCAGCTTTGGGACGGCTTTTTTAAACACCGGGGAGCTGTTTTTT.

This chain connects TRBV27 to TRBJ2-3; perhaps D is TRBD1 or TRBD2 (5 bases each). CDR3 length equals 15 residues. Trimming cost V 5 bases and J 0 bases, with 12 bases left between them. Germline CDR1 MNHEY, CDR2 SMNVEV (reference sequence). CDR3 sequence (DNA): TGTGCCAGCAGTCCGGGACGCCCAAGCACAGATACGCAGTATTTT. Translated, it gives CASSPGRPSTDTQYF.

For the CDR3, the DNA is TGTGCCGGGACCATTCCGGGACAGGGGAACAATGAGCAGTTCTTC. Translating gives CAGTIPGQGNNEQFF. The chain is built from TRBV5-4 and TRBJ2-1, with 10 bases lining up with TRBD1. Trimming removed 10 bases from V and 5 bases from J; junction bases left unmatched: 12. This CDR3 is 15 amino acids long. From germline, CDR1 is SGHNT and CDR2 YYREEE (reference sequence). Complete variable domain (other parts from reference TRBV5-4 and TRBJ2-1): ETGVTQSPTHLIKTRGQQVTLRCSSQSGHNTVSWYQQALGQGPQFIFQYYREEENGRGNFPPRFSGLQFPNYSSELNVNALELDDSALYLCAGTIPGQGNNEQFFGPGTRLTVL.

The CDR3 DNA sequence: TGTGCCAGCAGCAAGGGACAGGGCCTGGGCAATCAGCCCCAGCATTTT. Residues: CASSKGQGLGNQPQHF. The chain has TRBV7-9 and TRBJ1-5, with 9 bases aligning to TRBD1. Germline V lookup: CDR1 SEHNR, CDR2 FQNEAQ (reference sequence). There are 16 residues in the CDR3. J lost 2 bases, V lost 5 bases, and 7 bases had no gene match.

The gene calls are TRBV5-4 and TRBJ2-3, with D maybe TRBD1 (6 bases). The CDR3 spans 14 residues. Germline V lookup: CDR1 SGHNT, CDR2 YYREEE (reference sequence). Trimming took 4 bases from V and 4 from J, leaving 13 bases between them. CDR3 sequence: CASSIGQIADTQYF. The CDR3 region has the DNA TGTGCCAGCAGCATAGGACAGATAGCAGATACGCAGTATTTT.

The rearrangement uses TRBV6-1 and TRBJ1-1; D perhaps matches TRBD1 (5 bases). This CDR3 spans 12 amino acids. V was trimmed by 10 bases and J by 5 bases, leaving 14 bases between them. Germline CDR1 is MNHNS and CDR2 is SASEGT. CDR3 in DNA: TGTGCCACCACGAGGGGTCGGACTGAAGCTTTCTTT. Protein product: CATTRGRTEAFF.

This clone was observed a single time. V and J are TRBV6-6 and TRBJ2-7; 7 bases match TRBD2. This CDR3 is built from 12 residues. V lost 6 bases, J lost 1 base, and 0 bases stayed unmatched. CDR1 is MNHNY and CDR2 is SVGAGI in the germline V gene (reference sequence). The CDR3 DNA follows: TGTGCCAGCAGCGGGGGGTCCTACGAGCAGTACTTC. It is translated as CASSGGSYEQYF.

This chain connects TRBV6-1 to TRBJ2-3; TRBD1 matches 8 bases. The germline gives CDR1 MNHNS, CDR2 SASEGT. CDR3 size: 14 residues. J gave up 5 bases and V 2 bases, and 3 bases lay outside the gene matches. The CDR3 region has the DNA TGTGCCAGCAGTGAACAGGGGGCCCAAGATACGCAGTATTTT. Its protein product is CASSEQGAQDTQYF.

DNA of the CDR3: TGTGCCAGCAGCTTAGAGCATCAGGCAGGGGGGGCCTACGAGCAGTACTTC. As protein: CASSLEHQAGGAYEQYF. This sequence joins TRBV11-2 and TRBJ2-7; D may match TRBD1 or TRBD2 (7 bases each). CDR1 and CDR2 from the germline V gene are SGHAT and FQNNGV. The CDR3 has 17 residues. V was shortened by 0 bases and J by 2 bases, with 17 bases between the two germline ends.

The CDR3 DNA sequence: TGTGCCAGCAACCTGGGGATGGGGGCCAACGTCCTGACTTTC. Encoded protein: CASNLGMGANVLTF. The chain carries TRBV7-2 and TRBJ2-6; no clear D gene. V was pared by 7 bases and J by 4 bases, with 11 bases between. This CDR3 comprises 14 residues. From germline, CDR1 is SGHTA and CDR2 FQGNSA.

J is TRBJ2-7 and V is TRBV9; D is possibly TRBD2 (7 bases). CDR3 length: 16 residues. Germline CDR1 and CDR2: SGDLS and YYNGEE. V lost 4 bases and J lost 0, with 17 bases in between. The CDR3 is CASSPARGASSYEQYF. Written as DNA, the CDR3 is TGTGCCAGCAGCCCCGCCCGGGGGGCCTCCTCCTACGAGCAGTACTTC. The complete variable domain, with remaining parts taken from reference TRBV9 and TRBJ2-7, reads DSGVTQTPKHLITATGQRVTLRCSPRSGDLSVYWYQQSLDQGLQFLIQYYNGEERAKGNILERFSAQQFPDLHSELNLSSLELGDSALYFCASSPARGASSYEQYFGPGTRLTVT.

V is TRBV29-1 and J is TRBJ2-2, with D maybe TRBD1 (5 bases). This CDR3 region has 15 residues. Looked up from germline, CDR1 is SQVTM and CDR2 is ANQGSEA. Trimming removed 5 bases at V and 6 bases at J, with 19 bases between. The DNA for the CDR3 is TGCAGCGTTTGTGTTCCGGACAACGTGGCCGGGGAGCTGTTTTTT. Its protein product is CSVCVPDNVAGELFF.

This chain joins TRBV7-9 and TRBJ2-5, with D unresolved. The CDR3 spans 15 residues. CDR1 and CDR2 (germline): SEHNR, FQNEAQ (reference sequence). V was clipped by 2 bases and J by 2 bases, with 12 bases between them. This chain's CDR3 is CASSLNPVGQETQYF. The CDR3, as DNA: TGTGCCAGCAGCTTAAACCCCGTCGGGCAAGAGACCCAGTACTTC.

The chain couples TRBV5-4 to TRBJ2-7, with TRBD1 matching over 9 bases. V dropped 1 base and J dropped 5; count of bases not matched to a gene: 7. CDR3 length equals 15 residues. CDR1 and CDR2 from the germline V gene are SGHNT and YYREEE (reference sequence). The CDR3 is CASSLPGTGRHEQYF. CDR3 nucleotide sequence: TGTGCCAGCAGCTTGCCTGGGACAGGGCGCCACGAGCAGTACTTC.

The V and J genes are TRBV6-1 and TRBJ2-7, with D possibly TRBD2 on 6 matching bases. Germline values: CDR1 MNHNS, CDR2 SASEGT. The V and J ends lost 5 bases and 7 bases respectively, with 18 bases between them. This CDR3 region has 14 residues. The CDR3 spells CASSPGLFPNEQYF. Here the CDR3 DNA reads TGTGCCAGCAGTCCGGGACTCTTTCCTAATGAGCAGTACTTC.

The CDR3 nucleotides are TGTGCCAGCAACGATCAGCGGGGGAGAGAGACCCAGTACTTC. Translation gives CASNDQRGRETQYF. This chain links TRBV2 with TRBJ2-5; 8 nucleotides agree with TRBD2. The CDR3 is 14 amino acids. V shed 7 bases and J 4 bases; nucleotides not matched to a gene: 8. CDR1 and CDR2 from the germline V gene are SNHLY and FYNNEI.

As concerns this clone: Other DNA sequences of this sample code for an identical CDR3. This chain's CDR3 is CASSLGSGRDEQYF. DNA for the CDR3: TGCGCCAGCAGCTTGGGGAGCGGGAGGGACGAGCAGTACTTC. V usage is TRBV5-1 and J usage is TRBJ2-7; 10 nucleotides line up with TRBD2. The length of the CDR3 is 14 residues. V was clipped by 0 bases and J by 5 bases; unmatched bases: 2. In germline, CDR1 is SGHRS, CDR2 YFSETQ. Variable domain in full (rest from reference TRBV5-1 and TRBJ2-7): KAGVTQTPRYLIKTRGQQVTLSCSPISGHRSVSWYQQTPGQGLQFLFEYFSETQRNKGNFPGRFSGRQFSNSRSEMNVSTLELGDSALYLCASSLGSGRDEQYFGPGTRLTVT.

This sequence joins TRBV6-5 and TRBJ1-6, with unresolved D. CDR1 is MNHEY, CDR2 SVGAGI, per germline. The CDR3 covers 14 residues. Trimming removed 4 bases at V and 7 bases at J, with 11 bases between. CDR3 sequence: CASSSQTWNSPLHF. The CDR3 coding sequence is TGTGCCAGCAGTTCTCAGACGTGGAATTCACCCCTCCACTTT.

This clone occurred once. This chain links TRBV6-1 with TRBJ2-5; D is perhaps TRBD2 (6 bases). The germline V gene has CDR1 MNHNS and CDR2 SASEGT. There are 14 residues in the CDR3. The V gene lost 7 bases and the J gene lost 5 bases, with 17 bases spanning the gap. The CDR3 bases are TGTGCCAGCACCTCTGGGGGGACCGACGAGACCCAGTACTTC. Translation gives CASTSGGTDETQYF.

V usage is TRBV4-3 and J usage is TRBJ1-5; unclear D gene. V was pared by 11 bases and J by 0 bases, with 14 bases between. Germline values: CDR1 LGHNA, CDR2 YSLEER. The CDR3 is 14 amino acids. The CDR3 DNA reads TGCGCCGCAGGACCGGCTTATAGCAATCAGCCCCAGCATTTT. It codes for CAAGPAYSNQPQHF.

The chain carries TRBV2 and TRBJ1-6; D gene ambiguous. The CDR3 runs to 16 residues. Trimming took 3 bases from V and 0 from J, leaving 9 bases between them. Germline V lookup: CDR1 SNHLY, CDR2 FYNNEI. The CDR3 DNA sequence: TGTGCCAGCAGTGATGACTGGAGCTCCTATAATTCACCCCTCCACTTT. Translated: CASSDDWSSYNSPLHF.

This clone was seen just once. The chain is built from TRBV5-1 and TRBJ2-2; the D is unclear. Trimming took off 0 bases at V and 15 bases at J, with 12 bases between the two ends. This CDR3 is built from 12 residues. Germline V gives CDR1 SGHRS, CDR2 YFSETQ. The CDR3 DNA sequence: TGCGCCAGCAGCTTGGACCAGGCGGCGATGTTTTTT. It translates to CASSLDQAAMFF.

This clone was observed many times. J is TRBJ2-7 and V is TRBV28; 7 nucleotides line up with TRBD1. V gave up 4 bases and J gave up 7 bases; unmatched junction bases: 7. This CDR3 comprises 13 residues. Germline V gene lookup returns CDR1 MDHEN and CDR2 SYDVKM. The CDR3 loop is CASSWTGRGEQYF. CDR3 coding DNA: TGTGCCAGCAGTTGGACAGGTCGAGGGGAGCAGTACTTC.

Only a few counts were recorded for this clone. V usage is TRBV7-9 and J usage is TRBJ2-5; tentatively, D is TRBD2 (6 bases). V shed 1 base and J shed 5 bases, with 11 bases lying between them. The CDR3 is 14 residues long. Germline V gives CDR1 SEHNR, CDR2 FQNEAQ (reference sequence). CDR3 protein: CASSLVPAGETQYF. The CDR3 DNA follows: TGTGCCAGCAGCTTAGTCCCGGCGGGGGAGACCCAGTACTTC. Together with reference TRBV7-9 and TRBJ2-5, the CDR3 gives the full variable domain: DTGVSQNPRHKITKRGQNVTFRCDPISEHNRLYWYRQTLGQGPEFLTYFQNEAQLEKSRLLSDRFSAERPKGSFSTLEIQRTEQGDSAMYLCASSLVPAGETQYFGPGTRLLVL.